This T cell receptor (beta chain) was profiled in a study of regulatory T cells in long-lasting Graves disease. Combining iRepertoire HTBI primers with Arm-PCR of CDR3 regions, the authors built TCR beta libraries. TCRdb re-analysed the multiplex PCR reads in MiXCR, keeping a single row per CDR3 protein. The sample has about 470,000 distinct CDR3 sequences, under 25% seen once. Germline CDR1 and CDR2: DFQATT and SNEGSKA (reference sequence). This CDR3 comprises 13 residues. V lost 5 bases and J 1 base, leaving 11 bases between the germline ends. Time point specified: persistent/refractory GD, antithyroid drugs over 5 years with positive TRAb. PBMC-extracted RNA yielded the TCR library. From each patient, around 9 milliliters of peripheral blood was drawn and collected into an EDTA anticoagulant tube.

The sequence derives from a female donor with Graves disease. The V call is TRBV20-1, the J call TRBJ1-1, with no clear D. Here the sequenced sample was peripheral blood mononuclear cells (PBMCs), taken when the disease was refractory, from a patient treated with antithyroid drugs. CDR3 nucleotide sequence: TGCAGTGCTTCAGGCTCCCAGAACACTGAAGCTTTCTTT. It yields the protein CSASGSQNTEAFF.